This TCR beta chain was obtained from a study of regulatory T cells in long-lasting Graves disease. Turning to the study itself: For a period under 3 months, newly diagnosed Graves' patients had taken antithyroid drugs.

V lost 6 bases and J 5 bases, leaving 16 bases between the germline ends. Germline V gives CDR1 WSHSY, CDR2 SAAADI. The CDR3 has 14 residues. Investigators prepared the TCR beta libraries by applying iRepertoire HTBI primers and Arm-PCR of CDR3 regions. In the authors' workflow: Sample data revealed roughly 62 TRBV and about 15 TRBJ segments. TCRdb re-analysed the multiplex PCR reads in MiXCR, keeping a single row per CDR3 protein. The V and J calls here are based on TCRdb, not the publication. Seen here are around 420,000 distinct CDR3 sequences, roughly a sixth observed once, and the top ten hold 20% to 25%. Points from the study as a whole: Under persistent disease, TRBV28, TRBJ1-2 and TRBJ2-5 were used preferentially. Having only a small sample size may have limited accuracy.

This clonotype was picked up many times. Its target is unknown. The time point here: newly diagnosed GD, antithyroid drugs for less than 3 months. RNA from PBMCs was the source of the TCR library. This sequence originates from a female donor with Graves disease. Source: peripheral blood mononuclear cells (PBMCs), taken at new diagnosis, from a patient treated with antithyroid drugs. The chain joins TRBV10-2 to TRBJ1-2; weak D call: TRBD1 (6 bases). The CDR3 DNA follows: TGCGCCAGCAGCCCCGGGGGGGCGACATATGGCTACACCTTC. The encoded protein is CASSPGGATYGYTF.